Below are 4 T cell receptor beta chains sequenced from a single sample in a study of blood T cell repertoires in COVID-19. Clones were sequenced by immunoSEQ multiplex PCR, and TCRdb holds only the in-frame ones, with some missing. The sample consists of approximately 210,000 clones, about four fifths of them appearing once. Sample: PBMCs or T cells enriched from blood (not recorded which). Receptor source: a woman in her fifties or sixties with acute COVID-19.

This clone was counted between two and nine times. The chain links TRBV6-2 or TRBV6-3 to TRBJ2-7; the match to TRBD2 covers 10 bases. J was trimmed by 4 bases and V by 2 bases; bases with no gene match: 5. Germline assignment: CDR1 MNHEY and CDR2 SVGEGT. This CDR3 region has 15 residues. CDR3 coding DNA: TGTGCCAGCAGTTACCTCGTTAGCGGGAGGTACGAGCAGTACTTC. Protein sequence: CASSYLVSGRYEQYF.

This chain connects TRBV29-1 to TRBJ1-3; possible D gene TRBD1, 6 bases. CDR3 length: 14 residues. Trimming left V 6 bases short and J 2 bases short, with 14 bases between. Germline V gives CDR1 SQVTM, CDR2 ANQGSEA. The CDR3 reads CSVGAPGAGNTIYF. CDR3 nucleotides: TGCAGCGTCGGAGCTCCAGGGGCTGGAAACACCATATATTTT.

V usage is TRBV28 and J usage is TRBJ2-3, with 8 bases that match TRBD1. Trimming took 5 bases from V and 3 from J; bases not matched to a gene: 13. Germline values: CDR1 MDHEN, CDR2 SYDVKM. This CDR3 contains 17 residues. This CDR3 is CASSPTTGVLMTDTQYF. The CDR3 bases are TGTGCCAGCAGTCCCACGACAGGGGTGCTTATGACAGATACGCAGTATTTT.

This rearrangement joins TRBV5-6 to TRBJ1-2; D perhaps matches TRBD1 (6 bases). The CDR3 is 14 residues long. With 0 bases removed from V and 8 bases from J, the gap between germline ends came to 14 bases. The V gene's germline CDR1 is SGHDT and CDR2 YYEEEE. DNA for the CDR3: TGTGCCAGCAGCTTGGTGGCAGGGGAGGGCGGCTACACCTTC. Its protein is CASSLVAGEGGYTF.